This T cell receptor (beta chain) came from a study of blood T cell repertoires in COVID-19. Study overall: Both acute and convalescent COVID-19 samples were obtained from the United States, Italy and Spain. PBMCs, B-cell-depleted T cells, or T cells provided the cDNA or gDNA that made up the material.

The authors' processing: From reference gene primer amplification, estimates of nucleated cell counts were derived. Repertoires were generated with immunoSEQ multiplex PCR, while TCRdb's copy carries only in-frame clones and drops some. The DNA was the basis for D and trimming; V, J and clone size are from that table. The sample yields 200,000 to 250,000 clones, approximately 81% seen once. J was trimmed by 3 bases and V by 7 bases; bases with no gene match: 13. Germline values: CDR1 GTSNPN, CDR2 SVGIG (reference sequence). This CDR3 region has 15 residues. This clonotype was sampled from an elderly woman with COVID-19, enrolled during active disease. The rearrangement joins TRBV30 to TRBJ1-2; 8 bases are shared with TRBD1. Source material: peripheral blood. The CDR3 nucleotides read TGTGCCTTCCGGGACAGGCAAGTCCCATACTATGGCTACACCTTC. It is translated as CAFRDRQVPYYGYTF. The whole variable domain, remainder taken from reference TRBV30 and TRBJ1-2, is SQTIHQWPATLVQPVGSPLSLECTVEGTSNPNLYWYRQAAGRGLQLLFYSVGIGQISSEVPQNLSASRPQDRQFILSSKKLLLSDSGFYLCAFRDRQVPYYGYTFGSGTRLTVV.